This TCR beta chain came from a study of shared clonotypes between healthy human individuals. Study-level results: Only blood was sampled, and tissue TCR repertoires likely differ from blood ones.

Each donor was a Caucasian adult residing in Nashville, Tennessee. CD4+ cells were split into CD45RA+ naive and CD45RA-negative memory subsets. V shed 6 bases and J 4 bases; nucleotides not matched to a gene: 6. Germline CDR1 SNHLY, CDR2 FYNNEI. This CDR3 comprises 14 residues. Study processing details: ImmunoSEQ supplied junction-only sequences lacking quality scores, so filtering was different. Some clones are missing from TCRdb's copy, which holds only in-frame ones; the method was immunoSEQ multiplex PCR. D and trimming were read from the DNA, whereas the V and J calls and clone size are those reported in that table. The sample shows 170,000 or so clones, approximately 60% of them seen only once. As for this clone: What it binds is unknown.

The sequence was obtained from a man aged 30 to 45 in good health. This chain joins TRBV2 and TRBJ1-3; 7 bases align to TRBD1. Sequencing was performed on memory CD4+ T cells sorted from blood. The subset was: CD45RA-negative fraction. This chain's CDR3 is CASRRGQKGNTIYF. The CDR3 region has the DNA TGTGCCAGCAGGAGGGGACAGAAAGGAAACACCATATATTTT.